This T cell receptor beta chain was captured by sequencing in a study of beta chain features in type 1 diabetes. Isolated RNA was reverse transcribed in full, so expressed TCRB transcripts were sequenced. Some clones are missing from TCRdb's copy, which holds only in-frame ones; the method was immunoSEQ multiplex PCR. The sample yields roughly 500,000 clones, more than 9.5% seen once. Trimming stripped 5 bases from V and 0 bases from J, with 9 bases between. CDR1 and CDR2 from the germline V gene are SQVTM and ANQGSEA. There are 13 residues in the CDR3. This clone was seen more than once but under ten times.

The rearrangement links TRBV29-1 to TRBJ2-3; D is uncertain. Specimen: naive CD4+ T cells from blood. The sequence was collected from a woman under 30 in good health. The CDR3 coding sequence is TGCAGCGTTAGGGCGGAGAGCACAGATACGCAGTATTTT. Translation gives CSVRAESTDTQYF.